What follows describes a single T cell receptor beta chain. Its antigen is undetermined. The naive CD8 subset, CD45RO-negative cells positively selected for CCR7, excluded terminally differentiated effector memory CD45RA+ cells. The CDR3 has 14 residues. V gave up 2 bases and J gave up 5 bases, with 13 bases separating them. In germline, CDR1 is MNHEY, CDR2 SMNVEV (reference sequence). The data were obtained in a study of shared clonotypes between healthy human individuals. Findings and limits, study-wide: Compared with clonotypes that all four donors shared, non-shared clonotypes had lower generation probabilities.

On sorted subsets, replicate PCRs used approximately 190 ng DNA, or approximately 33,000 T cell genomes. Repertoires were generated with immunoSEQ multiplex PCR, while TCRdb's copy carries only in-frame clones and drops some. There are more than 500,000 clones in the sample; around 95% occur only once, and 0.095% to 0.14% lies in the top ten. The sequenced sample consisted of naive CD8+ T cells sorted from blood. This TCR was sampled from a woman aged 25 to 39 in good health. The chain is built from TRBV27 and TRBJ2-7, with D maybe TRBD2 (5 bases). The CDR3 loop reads CASSLRETGNEQYF. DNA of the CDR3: TGTGCCAGCAGTTTAAGGGAGACCGGCAACGAGCAGTACTTC.